This T cell receptor (beta chain) appears in the sequencing data of a study of post-analysis software for immune sequencing data. Study-level results: Among multiple sclerosis patients, normalized Chao1 diversity was significantly below that of controls. Five TRBV segments occurring more often in patients than controls included TRBV5-6, TRBV5-1 and TRBV20-1.

For this clonotype: The antigen is not known. One junction end does not reproduce the germline sequence, and a read error may be involved.

The CDR3 runs 14 residues. Germline-derived CDR1 and CDR2 are MNHEY and SVGAGI. TCR beta cDNA libraries had unique molecular identifiers. Via MiXCR, TCRdb re-called the PCR reads, giving one row per CDR3 protein. The sample has 600,000 to 700,000 distinct CDR3 sequences; about 60% are singletons. V gene TRBV6-5 combines with J gene TRBJ1-2, with 12 bases identical to TRBD1. Sample: blood. The sequence was obtained from a girl aged 2 to 9 with multiple sclerosis. In DNA form, the CDR3 reads TGTGCCAGTAGTTGGGGACAGGGGGCCGGTGGCTACACCTTC. It codes for CASSWGQGAGGYTF.